This T cell receptor (beta chain) is drawn from a study of shared clonotypes between healthy human individuals. Only in-frame clones appear in the TCRdb table, and some are missing; sequencing was by immunoSEQ multiplex PCR. The repertoire has about 1 million clones, more than 65% of them found once; the top ten carry approximately 1.5%. The J segment lost 2 bases and the V segment lost 5 bases, leaving 9 bases of the junction unmatched. The CDR3 is 16 residues long. Germline loops: CDR1 SGHTA, CDR2 FQGNSA. This clonotype was sampled from a man younger than 30 in good health. The chain couples TRBV7-2 to TRBJ2-5, with 9 bases lining up with TRBD1. The sequenced sample was memory CD4+ T cells sorted from blood. Subset: CD45RA-negative fraction. In nucleotides, the CDR3 is TGTGCCAGCAGCGTTGGTTCCGGGACAGGGCAAGAGACCCAGTACTTC. Its translation is CASSVGSGTGQETQYF.